A selection of T cell receptor beta chains follows, all from one sample in a study of identical twins. TCRdb re-called the 5' RACE reads through MiXCR, storing one row per CDR3 protein. The sample holds 130,000 to 150,000 distinct CDR3 sequences; around 3.6% are singletons and the top ten take about 7.8%. The sample taken for sequencing was memory T cells sorted from blood. The receptor source for this set is a man younger than 30 in good health. Both conserved end residues are part of each CDR3.

TRBV19	TRBJ2-4	CASSIVGLAKNIQYF
TRBV2	TRBJ1-3	CASSNRGRGNTIYF
TRBV25-1	TRBJ1-6	CASSEYSNSPLHF
TRBV24-1	TRBJ2-2	CATSDFPSGRAHGELFF
TRBV12-3/TRBV12-4	TRBJ1-2	CASSRYRGSYGYTF
TRBV5-5	TRBJ2-6	CASSPWDSGANVLTF
TRBV7-2	TRBJ1-5	CASSSLAGNQPQHF
TRBV28	TRBJ2-5	CASSLTLGGSGRREETQYF
TRBV6-5	TRBJ2-1	CASSYLRPSPNNEQFF
TRBV29-1	TRBJ1-4	CSVEKPGSNEKLFF
TRBV28	TRBJ2-1	CASRQRTSGRTNEQFF
TRBV6-1	TRBJ2-3	CASSERGLTDTQYF
TRBV3-1	TRBJ1-2	CASRPGQGHLGYTF
TRBV28	TRBJ2-5	CASSLGRLAGGQETQYF
TRBV2	TRBJ2-2	CASSEGLSTGELFF
TRBV5-1	TRBJ2-1	CASSRDRGIYNEQFF
TRBV6-1	TRBJ2-1	CASTDLAGGFKNEQFF
TRBV10-3	TRBJ2-1	CATRLWGQGYNEQFF
TRBV12-3/TRBV12-4	TRBJ2-3	CASSLAGSSRYF
TRBV6-1	TRBJ1-4	CASSNEGLNEKLFF
TRBV12-3/TRBV12-4	TRBJ1-6	CASSPDRGYNSPLHF
TRBV10-3	TRBJ2-7	CAISDSGRSYEQYF
TRBV5-1	TRBJ2-1	CASSLLGTQLAGNEQFF
TRBV20-1	TRBJ2-3	CSARVISAGSTDTQYF